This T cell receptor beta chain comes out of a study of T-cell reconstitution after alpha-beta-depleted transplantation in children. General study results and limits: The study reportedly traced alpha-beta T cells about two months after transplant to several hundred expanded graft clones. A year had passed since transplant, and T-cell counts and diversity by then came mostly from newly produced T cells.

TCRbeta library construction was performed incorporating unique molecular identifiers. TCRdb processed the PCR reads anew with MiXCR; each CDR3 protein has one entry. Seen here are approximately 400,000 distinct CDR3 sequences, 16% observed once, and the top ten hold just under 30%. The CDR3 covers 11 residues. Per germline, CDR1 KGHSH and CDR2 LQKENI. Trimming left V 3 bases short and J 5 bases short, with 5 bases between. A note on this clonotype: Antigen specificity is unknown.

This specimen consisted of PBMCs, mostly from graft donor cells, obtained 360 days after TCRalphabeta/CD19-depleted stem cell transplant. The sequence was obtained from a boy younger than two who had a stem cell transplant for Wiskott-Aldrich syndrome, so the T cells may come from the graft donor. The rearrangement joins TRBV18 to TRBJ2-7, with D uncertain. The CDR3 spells CASSPLHEQYF. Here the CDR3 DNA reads TGTGCCAGCTCACCTTTACACGAGCAGTACTTC.